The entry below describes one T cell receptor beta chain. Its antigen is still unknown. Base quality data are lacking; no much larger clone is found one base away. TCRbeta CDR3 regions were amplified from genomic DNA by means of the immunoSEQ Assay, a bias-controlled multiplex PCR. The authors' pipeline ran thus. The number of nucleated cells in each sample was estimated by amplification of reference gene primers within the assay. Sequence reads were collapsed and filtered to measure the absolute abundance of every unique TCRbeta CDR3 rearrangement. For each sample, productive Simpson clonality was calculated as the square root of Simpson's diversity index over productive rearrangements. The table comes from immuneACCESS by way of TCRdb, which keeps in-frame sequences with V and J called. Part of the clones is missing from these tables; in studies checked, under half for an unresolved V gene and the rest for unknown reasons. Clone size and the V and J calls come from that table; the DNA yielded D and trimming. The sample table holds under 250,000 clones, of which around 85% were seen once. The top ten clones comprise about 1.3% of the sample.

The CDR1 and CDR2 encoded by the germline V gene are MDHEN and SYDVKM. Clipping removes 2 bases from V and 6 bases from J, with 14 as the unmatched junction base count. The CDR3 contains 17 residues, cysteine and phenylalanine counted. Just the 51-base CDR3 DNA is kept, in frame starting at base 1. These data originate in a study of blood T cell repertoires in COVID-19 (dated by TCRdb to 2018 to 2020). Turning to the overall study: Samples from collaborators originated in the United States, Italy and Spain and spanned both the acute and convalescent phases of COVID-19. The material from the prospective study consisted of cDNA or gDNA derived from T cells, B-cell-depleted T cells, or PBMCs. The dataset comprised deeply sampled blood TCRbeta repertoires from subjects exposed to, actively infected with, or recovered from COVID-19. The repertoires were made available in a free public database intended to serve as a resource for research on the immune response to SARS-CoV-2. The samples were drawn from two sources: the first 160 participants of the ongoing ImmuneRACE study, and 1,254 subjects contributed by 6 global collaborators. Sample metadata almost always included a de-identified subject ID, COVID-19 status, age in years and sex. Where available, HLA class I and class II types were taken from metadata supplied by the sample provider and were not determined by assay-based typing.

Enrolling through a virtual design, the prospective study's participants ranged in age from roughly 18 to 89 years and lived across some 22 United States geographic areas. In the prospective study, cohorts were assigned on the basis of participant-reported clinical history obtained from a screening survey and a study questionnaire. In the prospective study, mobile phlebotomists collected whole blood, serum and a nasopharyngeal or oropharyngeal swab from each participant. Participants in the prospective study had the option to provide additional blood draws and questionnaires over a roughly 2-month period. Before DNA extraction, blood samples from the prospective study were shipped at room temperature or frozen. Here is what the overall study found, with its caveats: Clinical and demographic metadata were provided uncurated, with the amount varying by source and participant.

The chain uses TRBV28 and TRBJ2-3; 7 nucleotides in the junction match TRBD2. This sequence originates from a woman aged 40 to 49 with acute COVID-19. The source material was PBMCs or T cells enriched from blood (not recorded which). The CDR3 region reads CASSLGLREAPGDTQYF. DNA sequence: TGTGCCAGCAGTTTAGGACTACGGGAGGCCCCCGGGGATACGCAGTATTTT.